This T cell receptor beta chain is drawn from a study of T cell responses to AZD1222 COVID-19 vaccine. V dropped 0 bases and J dropped 2 bases, with 5 bases sitting between them. The length of the CDR3 is 13 residues. The germline gives CDR1 SGHKS, CDR2 YYEKEE (reference sequence). Libraries were prepared by immunoSEQ multiplex PCR; TCRdb keeps only in-frame clonotypes and omits some of them. The profile shows some 70,000 clones, roughly 84% of them singletons. The chain joins TRBV5-5 to TRBJ1-2; D remains unclear. The sample was peripheral blood, taken on day 0 of AZD1222 vaccination. This clonotype originated in an adult in good health. For the CDR3, the DNA is TGTGCCAGCAGCTTGGACCAGAACTATGGCTACACCTTC. Its translation: CASSLDQNYGYTF.